What follows are 29 T cell receptor beta chains derived from one specimen sequenced in a study of cytomegalovirus exposure and HLA in healthy donors. Amplification used 60 Vbeta primers and 13 Jbeta primers. The protocol was immunoSEQ multiplex PCR, while the TCRdb copy is restricted to in-frame clones and leaves out a portion. In the table there are 150,000 to 200,000 clones, 65% to 90% of which are singletons. Specimen: PBMCs. The receptors were gathered from a woman in her forties or fifties in good health and CMV-seronegative.

The V gene is TRBV30, the J gene TRBJ2-7; possible D gene TRBD2, 7 bases. Trimming pared 4 bases from V and 6 bases from J, leaving 10 bases between. From germline, CDR1 is GTSNPN and CDR2 SVGIG (reference sequence). The CDR3 is 11 amino acids. This CDR3 reads CAWMRGGEQYF. Here the CDR3 DNA reads TGTGCCTGGATGAGGGGGGGCGAGCAGTACTTC.

The V and J genes are TRBV6-1 and TRBJ2-5; 8 positions agree with TRBD2. V lost 6 bases and J lost 6; bases outside the gene matches: 9. This CDR3 spans 14 amino acids. Germline V gene sequence: CDR1 MNHNS, CDR2 SASEGT. Here the CDR3 reads CASSFERELQTQYF. In DNA, the CDR3 is TGTGCCAGCAGCTTTGAGCGGGAGCTGCAGACCCAGTACTTC.

The rearrangement uses TRBV27 and TRBJ2-7; maybe TRBD1 (5 bases). CDR1 and CDR2 from the germline V gene are MNHEY and SMNVEV (reference sequence). Trimming took 5 bases from V and 6 from J, leaving 14 bases between them. This CDR3 spans 13 amino acids. The CDR3 DNA is TGTGCCAGCAGTCGGACAATTAACGGCGAGCAGTACTTC. Translated: CASSRTINGEQYF.

The rearrangement links TRBV5-1 to TRBJ2-7, with D unresolved. CDR1 and CDR2 (germline): SGHRS, YFSETQ. Trimming left V 2 bases short and J 0 bases short, with 12 bases between. This CDR3 is built from 15 residues. This CDR3 reads CASSFWQESSYEQYF. CDR3 bases: TGCGCCAGCAGCTTCTGGCAGGAAAGCTCCTACGAGCAGTACTTC.

The chain joins TRBV27 to TRBJ1-1, with 8 bases fitting TRBD1. The germline gives CDR1 MNHEY, CDR2 SMNVEV (reference sequence). The CDR3 loop spans 14 amino acids. The V segment lost 1 base and the J segment 12 bases; nucleotides outside the gene matches: 10. The CDR3 sequence is CASSLLGVQGETFF. CDR3 bases: TGTGCCAGCAGTTTATTAGGGGTACAGGGGGAGACTTTCTTT.

The chain uses TRBV6-1 and TRBJ2-7; D uncertain. The germline V gene has CDR1 MNHNS and CDR2 SASEGT. V lost 6 bases to trimming and J lost 2 bases, with 11 bases between them. The CDR3 has 13 residues. The CDR3 coding sequence is TGTGCCAGCAGGGTCGAGTCAACCTACGAGCAGTACTTC. Translated, it gives CASRVESTYEQYF.

The chain combines TRBV18 with TRBJ2-1, with 10 positions matching TRBD2. The CDR3 extends over 14 amino acids. The V and J ends lost 0 bases and 10 bases, in that order; junction bases with no gene match: 3. CDR1 and CDR2 from the germline V gene are KGHSH and LQKENI. The CDR3 region is CASSPPPTSGEQFF. The CDR3 DNA reads TGTGCCAGCTCACCACCCCCGACTAGCGGGGAGCAGTTCTTC.

The chain links TRBV15 to TRBJ2-1, with 7 bases that match TRBD2. The CDR3 loop spans 15 amino acids. V trimming: 0 bases; J trimming: 6 bases; junction bases outside the gene matches: 5. Germline V gene sequence: CDR1 LNHNV, CDR2 YYDKDF (reference sequence). CDR3 DNA sequence: TGTGCCACCAGCAGAGATAAGGGACTAAGCAATGAGCAGTTCTTC. Protein: CATSRDKGLSNEQFF.

The chain employs TRBV2 and TRBJ2-5; 7 nucleotides align to TRBD1. The J call may be in error: the DNA end matches TRBJ2-7 better. CDR3 length equals 15 residues. Germline assignment: CDR1 SNHLY and CDR2 FYNNEI. The CDR3 DNA follows: TGTGCCAGCAGGGACTTTGGGCAGGGGGCCTACGAGCAGTACTTC. Protein: CASRDFGQGAYEQYF.

This clone has only one observation. The chain couples TRBV11-2 to TRBJ2-1; no reliable D call. The length of the CDR3 is 14 residues. Looked up from germline, CDR1 is SGHAT and CDR2 is FQNNGV. V was trimmed by 1 base and J by 6 bases, leaving 10 bases between them. The CDR3 bases are TGTGCCAGCAGCTTAGGTCAGAGAGGCAATGAGCAGTTCTTC. Protein product: CASSLGQRGNEQFF.

This chain uses TRBV19 with TRBJ2-5; 12 nucleotides match TRBD2. CDR1 and CDR2 from the germline V gene are LNHDA and SQIVND (reference sequence). With V trimmed by 2 bases and J by 4 bases, 2 bases remained unmatched. The CDR3 is 15 amino acids. As DNA, the CDR3 is TGTGCCAGTAGTATAACGACTAGCGGGAGAGAGACCCAGTACTTC. As protein: CASSITTSGRETQYF.

This clone has only one observation. This chain links TRBV6-5 with TRBJ2-3; 7 bases fit TRBD2. The germline gives CDR1 MNHEY, CDR2 SVGAGI. V was clipped by 5 bases and J by 0 bases; unmatched bases: 5. This CDR3 has 15 amino acids. The CDR3 DNA reads TGTGCCAGCAGTGCCACGGGACTAAGCACAGATACGCAGTATTTT. Protein sequence: CASSATGLSTDTQYF.

This clone was counted between two and nine times. The chain has TRBV28 and TRBJ1-5; D gene ambiguous. Germline assignment: CDR1 MDHEN and CDR2 SYDVKM. Trimming stripped 6 bases from V and 0 bases from J, with 12 bases between. The CDR3 length is 15 residues. The CDR3 spells CASRASGYSNQPQHF. The CDR3 region has the DNA TGTGCCAGCAGGGCTTCCGGGTATAGCAATCAGCCCCAGCATTTT.

This clone was observed once. The chain has TRBV9 and TRBJ1-5; D is uncertain. The CDR3 spans 17 residues. V lost 4 bases, J lost 1 base, and 18 bases lay in between. Germline CDR1 and CDR2: SGDLS and YYNGEE. CDR3 sequence reads: CASSRTAGLGSNQPQHF. CDR3 in DNA: TGTGCCAGCAGCCGTACCGCGGGCCTTGGGAGCAATCAGCCCCAGCATTTT.

The J gene is TRBJ1-5, the V gene TRBV28; 7 bases map to TRBD1. Losses at the gene ends were 5 bases for V and 5 bases for J; bases not matched to a gene: 3. The germline V gene has CDR1 MDHEN and CDR2 SYDVKM. This CDR3 spans 13 amino acids. DNA of the CDR3: TGTGCCAGCAGTGGGACAGCCGATCAGCCCCAGCATTTT. Translating gives CASSGTADQPQHF.

The CDR3 spells CASSSAGTDTQYF. CDR3 DNA sequence: TGTGCCAGCAGCTCTGCGGGCACAGATACGCAGTATTTT. J is TRBJ2-3 and V is TRBV7-9; D is uncertain. Germline V lookup: CDR1 SEHNR, CDR2 FQNEAQ (reference sequence). V was trimmed by 4 bases and J by 1 base, leaving 6 bases between them. CDR3 length equals 13 residues.

The chain employs TRBV19 and TRBJ2-7; a weak D match, TRBD1 (6 bases). From germline, CDR1 is LNHDA and CDR2 SQIVND (reference sequence). This CDR3 region has 14 residues. Trimming removed 4 bases at V and 0 bases at J, with 10 bases between. The CDR3 DNA sequence: TGTGCCAGTAGTACCATGGACAGCTCCTACGAGCAGTACTTC. As protein: CASSTMDSSYEQYF.

The chain is built from TRBV11-3 and TRBJ1-1; weak D call: TRBD1 (6 bases). V lost 5 bases, J lost 4 bases, and 14 bases lay in between. The CDR3 runs 14 residues. Germline V gene lookup returns CDR1 SGHNT and CDR2 YENEEA. The CDR3 sequence: CASSPQGSSTEAFF. CDR3 nucleotides: TGTGCCAGCAGCCCACAGGGCTCGAGCACTGAAGCTTTCTTT.

J is TRBJ1-1 and V is TRBV19; a weak D match, TRBD1 (5 bases). The germline V and J ends were trimmed by 8 bases and 3 bases, with 10 bases remaining between them. The CDR3 has 12 amino acids. CDR1 is LNHDA, CDR2 SQIVND, per germline (reference sequence). The CDR3 reads CASSQGYTEAFF. For the CDR3, the DNA is TGTGCCAGTTCGCAGGGATACACTGAAGCTTTCTTT.

J is TRBJ2-3 and V is TRBV21-1; the table's D call, TRBD2, has no DNA check behind it. TRBV21-1 is a pseudogene locus. The CDR3 has 13 amino acids. CDR3 nucleotide sequence: TGTGCCAGCAGCAAACCACTAGCAGATACGCAGTATTTT. Protein product: CASSKPLADTQYF.

This chain links TRBV7-9 with TRBJ2-5; 7 bases align to TRBD1. The CDR3 runs 16 residues. Germline trimming cut 4 bases from V and 2 bases from J; bases unmatched to any gene: 10. The germline V gene encodes CDR1 SEHNR and CDR2 FQNEAQ (reference sequence). The CDR3 DNA reads TGTGCCAGCAGCTCCAAGGGGGCGGGCCTTCAAGAGACCCAGTACTTC. It encodes CASSSKGAGLQETQYF.

The table lists this clone with a count of one. CDR3 amino acids: CASSQSSYGYTF. The CDR3 nucleotides read TGTGCCAGCAGTCAAAGCTCATATGGCTACACCTTC. This chain links TRBV6-5 with TRBJ1-2; D unresolved. Trimming cost V 5 bases and J 5 bases, with 9 bases left between them. CDR3 length: 12 residues. Germline loops: CDR1 MNHEY, CDR2 SVGAGI.

The rearrangement links TRBV28 to TRBJ1-2, with 7 bases fitting TRBD1. From germline, CDR1 is MDHEN and CDR2 SYDVKM. V dropped 4 bases and J dropped 4; count of bases not matched to a gene: 6. This CDR3 comprises 14 residues. In DNA form, the CDR3 reads TGTGCCAGCAGTTACACCAGGGGGGTCTATGGCTACACCTTC. Its protein is CASSYTRGVYGYTF.

This CDR3 reads CASSPGLAGFEQYF. The CDR3 coding sequence is TGTGCCAGCAGCCCGGGACTAGCGGGATTCGAGCAGTACTTC. The chain employs TRBV28 and TRBJ2-7; 13 bases match TRBD2. V shed 6 bases and J 6 bases; nucleotides not matched to a gene: 5. The CDR3 consists of 14 residues. Germline CDR1 is MDHEN and CDR2 is SYDVKM.

The chain employs TRBV5-1 and TRBJ2-7; TRBD2 matches 11 bases. From germline, CDR1 is SGHRS and CDR2 YFSETQ. V shed 4 bases, J shed 6 bases, and the junction held 6 bases outside the gene matches. CDR3 length equals 14 residues. Written as DNA, the CDR3 is TGCGCCAGCAGCCCTCTAGCGGGAGGAGGCGAGCAGTACTTC. Amino acids: CASSPLAGGGEQYF.

The V and J genes are TRBV6-6 and TRBJ2-1; the D gene is possibly TRBD2 (6 bases). The germline V gene encodes CDR1 MNHNY and CDR2 SVGAGI (reference sequence). The CDR3 consists of 15 residues. V lost 2 bases and J 5 bases, leaving 13 bases between the germline ends. The CDR3, as DNA: TGTGCCAGCAGTTACGAGCGGGTAAAGAACAATGAGCAGTTCTTC. Translating gives CASSYERVKNNEQFF.

The chain couples TRBV28 to TRBJ1-1; D is unresolved. V was trimmed by 10 bases and J by 2 bases, leaving 11 bases between them. The germline V gene encodes CDR1 MDHEN and CDR2 SYDVKM. The CDR3 runs to 12 residues. CDR3 DNA: TGTGCCACCCGACACGCAAACACTGAAGCTTTCTTT. It specifies CATRHANTEAFF. Full variable domain (outside the CDR3, taken from reference TRBV28 and TRBJ1-1): DVKVTQSSRYLVKRTGEKVFLECVQDMDHENMFWYRQDPGLGLRLIYFSYDVKMKEKGDIPEGYSVSREKKERFSLILESASTNQTSMYLCATRHANTEAFFGQGTRLTVV.

The chain carries TRBV5-1 and TRBJ1-5; 9 positions agree with TRBD1. V shed 2 bases, J shed 0 bases, and the junction held 3 bases outside the gene matches. Germline V gives CDR1 SGHRS, CDR2 YFSETQ. The CDR3 runs 16 residues. CDR3 coding DNA: TGCGCCAGCAGCTTCGGGACAGGGCATAGCAATCAGCCCCAGCATTTT. As protein: CASSFGTGHSNQPQHF.

J is TRBJ2-7 and V is TRBV6-4; 7 bases line up with TRBD2. V was pared by 3 bases and J by 0 bases, with 8 bases of the junction left unmatched. Germline V gene sequence: CDR1 MRHNA, CDR2 SNTAGT. CDR3 size: 16 residues. The CDR3 DNA reads TGTGCCAGCAGTGAACGCCCTAGCGGAGCCTCCTACGAGCAGTACTTC. Protein product: CASSERPSGASYEQYF.